The 12 T cell receptor beta chains below were found in one sample sequenced in a study of CD8+CD57+ T cells in acquired aplastic anemia. The template for TCR beta VDJ and CDR3 sequence profiling was genomic DNA. TCRdb reprocessed the reads with MiXCR, giving one entry per CDR3 protein. The table lists about 150,000 distinct CDR3 sequences, about 52% of them singletons. By flow cytometry, patients selected for sequencing had shown an expansion of CD8+CD57+ cells. The sample taken for sequencing was sorted CD4+, CD8+, or CD8+CD57+ T cells (not recorded which) from PBMCs. These receptors all come from a human donor with aplastic anemia.

This clonotype was seen at least ten times. The V gene is TRBV7-6, the J gene TRBJ2-1, with D possibly being TRBD1 or TRBD2 (6 bases each). CDR1 and CDR2 (germline): SGHVS, FNYEAQ. The CDR3 totals 14 residues. V was pared by 8 bases and J by 8 bases, with 19 bases between. CDR3 amino acids: CASAQQGLLDEQFF. The DNA of the CDR3 is TGTGCCAGCGCCCAACAGGGACTCTTGGATGAGCAGTTCTTC.

Note on this clonotype: A read error may produce the germline difference seen at one junction end. The gene calls are TRBV7-2 and TRBJ1-2; D might be TRBD1 (5 bases). CDR3 length: 13 residues. Germline assignment: CDR1 SGHTA and CDR2 FQGNSA. This chain's CDR3 is CASSLAGVDGHTF. The CDR3 DNA reads TGTGCCAGCAGCTTAGCGGGGGTCGATGGCCACACCTTC.

This clonotype was seen many times. CDR3 DNA sequence: TGTGCCAGCAGCTTAAAGGATCTCCCCCTAGCGGGCGCGAACACCGGGGAGCTGTTTTTT. This encodes CASSLKDLPLAGANTGELFF. The chain combines TRBV7-3 with TRBJ2-2; 8 nucleotides align to TRBD2. Germline-derived CDR1 and CDR2 are SGHTA and FQGTGA. CDR3 length equals 20 residues. V lost 1 base to trimming and J lost 0 bases; unmatched junction nucleotides: 13. Full variable domain (remainder filled in from reference TRBV7-3 and TRBJ2-2): GAGVSQTPSNKVTEKGKYVELRCDPISGHTALYWYRQSLGQGPEFLIYFQGTGAADDSGLPNDRFFAVRPEGSVSTLKIQRTERGDSAVYLCASSLKDLPLAGANTGELFFGEGSRLTVL.

V and J are TRBV10-3 and TRBJ2-5; unclear D gene. Trimming removed 8 bases at V and 3 bases at J, with 13 bases between. In germline, CDR1 is ENHRY, CDR2 SYGVKD. This CDR3 has 13 residues. This CDR3 is CAIGGQQKETQYF. Written as DNA, the CDR3 is TGTGCCATCGGTGGTCAGCAAAAAGAGACCCAGTACTTC.

This chain's CDR3 is CSVESGGGYGYTF. DNA of the CDR3: TGCAGCGTTGAGTCAGGGGGCGGCTATGGCTACACCTTC. The chain couples TRBV29-1 to TRBJ1-2; 8 bases match TRBD1. Trimming removed 3 bases from V and 4 bases from J; junction bases left unmatched: 4. This CDR3 spans 13 amino acids. Germline CDR1 SQVTM, CDR2 ANQGSEA.

This clonotype was seen at least ten times. J is TRBJ1-1 and V is TRBV5-1, with unresolved D. Trimming removed 0 bases from V and 4 bases from J, with 7 bases in between. This CDR3 has 13 residues. CDR1 SGHRS and CDR2 YFSETQ come from the germline V gene. The CDR3 loop reads CASSLVLGTEAFF. In DNA, the CDR3 is TGCGCCAGCAGCTTGGTGTTAGGCACTGAAGCTTTCTTT.

This clonotype was observed many times. V is TRBV15 and J is TRBJ2-3, with 8 bases that match TRBD2. V shed 5 bases, J shed 5 bases, and the junction held 6 bases outside the gene matches. Per germline, CDR1 LNHNV and CDR2 YYDKDF (reference sequence). This CDR3 has 14 residues. The CDR3 DNA follows: TGTGCCACCAGCCCAGGACTAGCACGAGATACGCAGTATTTT. Residues: CATSPGLARDTQYF.

There are a few counts of this clonotype. V is TRBV6-2 or TRBV6-3 and J is TRBJ2-1; 11 nucleotides agree with TRBD2. Unmatched junction bases numbered 11, after V lost 4 bases and J lost 6 bases. The CDR3 extends over 17 amino acids. Germline loops: CDR1 MNHEY, CDR2 SVGEGT. The CDR3 here is CASSSTTLGLAGNEQFF. In DNA form, the CDR3 reads TGTGCCAGCAGTTCCACCACTCTAGGACTAGCGGGCAATGAGCAGTTCTTC.

This clonotype was observed a handful of times. This CDR3 reads CASSEQAGRGKQYF. The CDR3 coding sequence is TGTGCCAGCAGTGAACAGGCTGGGAGGGGCAAGCAGTACTTC. The V and J genes are TRBV2 and TRBJ2-7; 7 bases match TRBD2. CDR3 length: 14 residues. V shed 2 bases and J 8 bases; nucleotides not matched to a gene: 9. In germline, CDR1 is SNHLY, CDR2 FYNNEI.

J is TRBJ1-1 and V is TRBV2; tentatively, D is TRBD1 (5 bases). V was shortened by 6 bases and J by 8 bases, with 16 bases between the two germline ends. The CDR3 length is 13 residues. Germline V lookup: CDR1 SNHLY, CDR2 FYNNEI. The CDR3 sequence is CASRETEIAEAFF. The CDR3 bases are TGTGCCAGCAGGGAGACAGAGATTGCCGAAGCTTTCTTT.

The genes are TRBV5-6 and TRBJ2-7; 7 bases match TRBD2. The CDR3 loop spans 15 amino acids. Germline V CDR1 and CDR2: SGHDT, YYEEEE. Trimming removed 0 bases from V and 2 bases from J; junction bases left unmatched: 5. DNA for the CDR3: TGTGCCAGCAGCTTGGGGCCGGGGGGTCCCTACGAGCAGTACTTC. This sequence encodes CASSLGPGGPYEQYF. The whole variable domain, remainder taken from reference TRBV5-6 and TRBJ2-7, is DAGVTQSPTHLIKTRGQQVTLRCSPKSGHDTVSWYQQALGQGPQFIFQYYEEEERQRGNFPDRFSGHQFPNYSSELNVNALLLGDSALYLCASSLGPGGPYEQYFGPGTRLTVT.

This clonotype was observed a few times. This CDR3 reads CASSLAAGGRGEQYF. CDR3 sequence (DNA): TGTGCCAGCAGCTTAGCGGCGGGGGGGCGGGGAGAGCAGTACTTC. The V gene is TRBV7-6, the J gene TRBJ2-7, with 9 bases that match TRBD2. The CDR3 sequence is 15 residues long. In germline, CDR1 is SGHVS, CDR2 FNYEAQ. V shed 0 bases, J shed 7 bases, and the junction held 7 bases outside the gene matches.